This TCR beta chain was sequenced in a study of T-cell reconstitution after alpha-beta-depleted transplantation in children. Preparation of the TCRbeta library involved a method that used unique molecular identifiers. Using its own MiXCR run on the PCR reads, TCRdb lists one record per CDR3 protein. The sample has 170,000 or so distinct CDR3 sequences, approximately 6.6% seen once. CDR3 size: 15 residues. V was clipped by 3 bases and J by 2 bases, with 10 bases between them. Germline V CDR1 and CDR2: MNHEY, SMNVEV (reference sequence). This clonotype has a count of ten or more. The sample in question was PBMCs from the stem cell graft donor, obtained from the stem cell graft. The chain is built from TRBV27 and TRBJ2-2; D gene uncertain. The receptor's source is a human donor who donated a stem cell graft to a child with Wiskott-Aldrich syndrome. The CDR3 spells CASSLLAINTGELFF. The CDR3 bases are TGTGCCAGCAGTTTGCTGGCGATCAACACCGGGGAGCTGTTTTTT.